The rows below give T cell receptor beta chains drawn from one sample of a study of T cell therapy after organ transplantation. Libraries were prepared by immunoSEQ multiplex PCR; TCRdb keeps only in-frame clonotypes and omits some of them. The sample yields several hundred clones, approximately 73% seen once. No cognate antigen is known for these TCRs. Sequenced sample: cultured CD8+ T cells. The receptors derive from a human patient who had received a solid organ transplant and had CMV disease. Some T cells may originate from the graft donor. CDR3s include the opening cysteine and the closing phenylalanine or tryptophan. A D gene is named only where the DNA matches it firmly. A row's size may be missing; if present it is once, few, many or a size class.

D gene,CDR3 length,J gene,clone size,V gene,CDR3 DNA,CDR3 protein
TRBD1,16,TRBJ2-2,NA,TRBV6-6,TGTGCCAGCAGTTACAGAGAGGGGGCGAGGACCGGGGAGCTGTTTTTT,CASSYREGARTGELFF
TRBD2,14,TRBJ2-3,few,TRBV7-9,TGTGCCGTGGGGCCCCTAGCGGCCACAGATACGCAGTATTTT,CAVGPLAATDTQYF
NA,14,TRBJ2-1,large,TRBV27,TGTGCCAGCAGTTTAGGGGGGTCCTACAATGAGCAGTTCTTC,CASSLGGSYNEQFF
NA,15,TRBJ1-5,NA,TRBV19,TGTGCCAGTAACCCCGCCGGGTATAGCAATCAGCCCCAGCATTTT,CASNPAGYSNQPQHF
TRBD2,16,TRBJ2-2,NA,TRBV6-5,TGTGCCAGCAGTTACAGCGGGAGGGCCGGGGACGGGGAGCTGTTTTTT,CASSYSGRAGDGELFF
NA,18,TRBJ2-1,NA,TRBV29-1,TGCAGCGTTGAAGATTTCAGTGGGGACTGGGGGGCCTACAATGAGCAGTTCTTC,CSVEDFSGDWGAYNEQFF
NA,16,TRBJ1-4,few,TRBV5-6,TGTGCCAGCAGCTCGGGCAGGGGAAGAACTAATGAAAAACTGTTTTTT,CASSSGRGRTNEKLFF
NA,13,TRBJ2-7,NA,TRBV5-6,TGTGCCAGCAGCCCATGGGCCGGGTCCGAGCAGTACTTC,CASSPWAGSEQYF
NA,15,TRBJ1-2,few,TRBV21-1,TGTGCCAGCAGCAAAATCGGATCCTCCACATACGGCTACACCTTC,CASSKIGSSTYGYTF
TRBD1,12,TRBJ1-1,NA,TRBV11-2,TGTGCCAGCAGCTCTCAGGGGGGAGAGGCTTTCTTT,CASSSQGGEAFF
TRBD1,15,TRBJ2-1,NA,TRBV6-5,TGTGCCAGCAGACACAGGGGGCCCGTGGGCAATGAGCAGTTCTTC,CASRHRGPVGNEQFF
NA,15,TRBJ1-5,NA,TRBV19,TGTGCCAGTAGTATGACGGGGGAAAGCAATCAGCCCCAGCATTTT,CASSMTGESNQPQHF
NA,16,TRBJ2-2,NA,TRBV5-8,TGTGCCAGCAGCTTGGGATTGGGGGCGAACACCGGGGAGCTGTTTTTT,CASSLGLGANTGELFF
TRBD1,15,TRBJ1-5,NA,TRBV6-1,TGTGCCAGCAGTGAGGAGACAGGGGGCGGTCAGCCCCAGCATTTT,CASSEETGGGQPQHF
NA,18,TRBJ1-6,NA,TRBV7-9,TGTGCCAGCAGCTTACGGGGAGGTGTAACTCCGGTTAATTCACCCCTCCACTTT,CASSLRGGVTPVNSPLHF
NA,14,TRBJ2-7,NA,TRBV5-4,TGTGCCAGCAGCTTGGGTCGGGGTTCCTACGAGCAGTACTTC,CASSLGRGSYEQYF
NA,15,TRBJ2-7,few,TRBV4-1,TGCGCCAGCAGCCAGGGGACTGCTATCTCCTACGAGCAGTACTTC,CASSQGTAISYEQYF
TRBD1,16,TRBJ1-1,few,TRBV7-8,TGTGCCAGCAGCTCTACCCCGGGGACAGGGCTCCCTGAGGCTTTCTTT,CASSSTPGTGLPEAFF
NA,13,TRBJ1-1,few,TRBV9,TGTGCCAGCAGCCCTCGGGTTATACCTGAAGCTTTCTTT,CASSPRVIPEAFF
NA,13,TRBJ2-7,hyperexpanded,TRBV5-4,TGTGCCAGCAGCCCATGGGCCGGGTCCGAGCAGTACTTC,CASSPWAGSEQYF
NA,13,TRBJ2-7,NA,TRBV13,TGTGCCAGCAGTTACAGGGCGTCCTACGAGCAGTACTTC,CASSYRASYEQYF
NA,16,TRBJ2-1,NA,TRBV27,TGTGCCAGCAGTTTACAGGCCAGGCTGTCCTACAATGAGCAGTTCTTC,CASSLQARLSYNEQFF
TRBD1,14,TRBJ2-1,NA,TRBV4-2,TGTGCCAGCAGCTACGGACAGGGAACGAATGAGCAGTTCTTC,CASSYGQGTNEQFF
NA,12,TRBJ1-2,NA,TRBV6-6,TGTGCCAGCAGGTCCGTCCGCTATGGCTACACCTTC,CASRSVRYGYTF
NA,13,TRBJ1-1,NA,TRBV6-4,TGTGCCAGCAGCCCCGGGGCGAACACTGAAGCTTTCTTT,CASSPGANTEAFF
NA,13,TRBJ1-2,NA,TRBV11-2,TGTGCCAGCAGCTTAAATCCGGGAAATGGCTACACCTTC,CASSLNPGNGYTF